Listed below are T cell receptor beta chains from one sample, sequenced in a study of T cell responses to AZD1222 COVID-19 vaccine. The repertoire was sequenced with immunoSEQ multiplex PCR; TCRdb's copy has only in-frame clones and lacks some. The sample holds 100,000 to 120,000 clones; around 81% are singletons and the top ten take 4% to 5%. The source material was peripheral blood, sampled on day 0 of AZD1222 vaccination. These receptors all stem from an adult in good health. The CDR3 runs from the conserved cysteine through the conserved F or W. The D gene is left open where the match is weak. The listing skips clone size in some rows; elsewhere it reads once, few, many or a size class.

v_call	clone_size	j_call	d_call	cdr3_nt	cdr3_aa
TRBV18	.	TRBJ1-6	.	TGTGCCAGCTCCCCGGACAGTAATTCACCCCTCCACTTT	CASSPDSNSPLHF
TRBV6-2/TRBV6-3	.	TRBJ2-7	TRBD2	TGTGCCAGCAGTCTGGCTAGCGGGGCCAACGAGCAGTACTTC	CASSLASGANEQYF
TRBV19	.	TRBJ1-1	.	TGTGCCAGTAGTGCGGGGGTAGGTAGGGCTGAAGCTTTCTTT	CASSAGVGRAEAFF
TRBV5-6	.	TRBJ1-3	TRBD1	TGTGCCAGCAGCTTCCAGACAGGGCTTACGAGCTCTGGAAACACCATATATTTT	CASSFQTGLTSSGNTIYF
TRBV24-1	.	TRBJ2-7	.	TGTGCCACCAGTGACCCGGGGACATCTTACGAGCAGTACTTC	CATSDPGTSYEQYF
TRBV5-5	.	TRBJ2-7	TRBD1	TGTGCCAGCAGCTTGGCCTGGGACAGGGGGCTCCACGAGCAGTACTTC	CASSLAWDRGLHEQYF
TRBV2	.	TRBJ2-6	.	TGTGCCAGCAGTGAAACTCGGGGGTCGGGGGCCAACGTCCTGACTTTC	CASSETRGSGANVLTF
TRBV18	.	TRBJ2-7	TRBD2	TGTGCCAGCTCACCAGTTGAGCTAGCGGGAAGGGAGCAGTACTTC	CASSPVELAGREQYF
TRBV6-5	.	TRBJ1-5	.	TGTGCCAGCAGTTACTCGAGGCGGGGTCATCAGCCCCAGCATTTT	CASSYSRRGHQPQHF
TRBV3-1/TRBV3-2	.	TRBJ2-4	.	TGTGCCAGCAGCCAAAGACCGACAGGATCAACCAAAAACATTCAGTACTTC	CASSQRPTGSTKNIQYF
TRBV7-9	few	TRBJ1-5	.	TGTGCCAGCAGCTTAGCAGGTCAGCCCCAGCATTTT	CASSLAGQPQHF
TRBV25-1	.	TRBJ2-7	.	TGTGCCAGCAGTACGGGACTTTCCTCGGGATACGAGCAGTACTTC	CASSTGLSSGYEQYF
TRBV19	.	TRBJ2-5	.	TGTGCCAGTAGTTTAGCCGGGTCTTTGAGGGAGACCCAGTACTTC	CASSLAGSLRETQYF
TRBV6-6	.	TRBJ2-5	.	TGTGCCAGCAGTTTGGGGGGACTCGGGGAGACCCAGTACTTC	CASSLGGLGETQYF
TRBV27	.	TRBJ1-3	.	TGTGCCAGCAGTAAGTTCCCAGACGGAAACACCATATATTTT	CASSKFPDGNTIYF
TRBV10-2	few	TRBJ2-1	TRBD2	TGCGCCAGCAGTGAGGGGCTAGCGGGAGGTTGGAATGAGCAGTTCTTC	CASSEGLAGGWNEQFF
TRBV29-1	.	TRBJ1-1	.	TGCAGCACCGTAACGGGCGGGGGGACTGAAGCTTTCTTT	CSTVTGGGTEAFF
TRBV7-2	.	TRBJ2-7	TRBD1	TGTGCCAGCAGCCCCCGGACAGGGCGGAGGCTCGAGCAGTACTTC	CASSPRTGRRLEQYF
TRBV19	few	TRBJ2-4	.	TGTGCCAGTAGTATAGGGCTAGCCAAAAACATTCAGTACTTC	CASSIGLAKNIQYF
TRBV12-3/TRBV12-4	.	TRBJ2-2	.	TGTGCCAGCAACAGGGAGGTCGGGGAGCTGTTTTTT	CASNREVGELFF
TRBV7-2	.	TRBJ1-2	TRBD1	TGTGCCAGCAGCGCACGGCCGGGACAGGGAGGTGGCTACACCTTC	CASSARPGQGGGYTF
TRBV28	.	TRBJ1-5	.	TGTGCCAGCATAGGTAGCAATCAGCCCCAGCATTTT	CASIGSNQPQHF
TRBV27	.	TRBJ1-5	.	TGTGCCAGCATGAGACAGTATAGCAATCAGCCCCAGCATTTT	CASMRQYSNQPQHF
TRBV28	.	TRBJ2-4	TRBD1	TGTGCCAGCAGACAGGGACAGCAAAACATTCAGTACTTC	CASRQGQQNIQYF
TRBV18	.	TRBJ1-6	.	TGTGCCAGCTCACCACAGGGCGGTCAGGGAAGCTCACCCCTCCACTTT	CASSPQGGQGSSPLHF
TRBV15	.	TRBJ1-2	.	TGTGCCACCAGCAGAGATTCCAGCGGGCGGCATGGCTACACCTTC	CATSRDSSGRHGYTF
TRBV7-9	.	TRBJ2-7	.	TGTGCCAGCAGAGGGACTCACGTATCCTACGAGCAGTACTTC	CASRGTHVSYEQYF
TRBV28	.	TRBJ1-3	TRBD1	TGTGCCAGCAGTCTCGGAGGACAGGGGATGTCTGGAAACACCATATATTTT	CASSLGGQGMSGNTIYF
TRBV10-3	.	TRBJ2-5	.	TGTGCCATCAGTGAGGCAACCAGGCGCCTTCGGTACCAAGAGACCCAGTACTTC	CAISEATRRLRYQETQYF
TRBV6-5	.	TRBJ1-1	.	TGTGCCAGCAGTCTCAGGGGCCGGGAAGCTTTCTTT	CASSLRGREAFF
TRBV7-7	.	TRBJ2-5	.	TGTGCCAGCAGCAAAACGGGTACAGGGCGGTCCGAGACCCAGTACTTC	CASSKTGTGRSETQYF
TRBV6-1	.	TRBJ2-7	.	TGTGCCAGCAGTGAAGCGGAGAGGGCGCCCTACGAGCAGTACTTC	CASSEAERAPYEQYF
TRBV5-4	once	TRBJ2-7	.	TGTGCCAGCAGCCGGAGAGGCCAAGGGACCTACGAGCAGTACTTC	CASSRRGQGTYEQYF
TRBV19	.	TRBJ1-5	.	TGTGCCAGTAGCCTTAGGGGAGGTGATCAGCCCCAGCATTTT	CASSLRGGDQPQHF
TRBV5-1	once	TRBJ2-3	.	TGCGCCAGCAGCTTGGCTGGGGGCACAGATACGCAGTATTTT	CASSLAGGTDTQYF
TRBV5-5	.	TRBJ2-7	.	TGTGCCAGCAGCTTGACAGGGATGATGACCTACGAGCAGTACTTC	CASSLTGMMTYEQYF
TRBV6-5	.	TRBJ2-7	.	TGTGCCAGCAGTAACCAGGGGAGAGAGCAGTACTTC	CASSNQGREQYF
TRBV4-3	.	TRBJ2-5	TRBD2	TGCGCCAGCAGCCAAGATCTAGCGGAAAACCAAGAGACCCAGTACTTC	CASSQDLAENQETQYF
TRBV5-8	.	TRBJ2-1	.	TGTGCCAGCCCCTCCGCCCGGACATCCTCCTACAATGAGCAGTTCTTC	CASPSARTSSYNEQFF
TRBV6-5	many	TRBJ1-3	.	TGTGCCAGCAGTCGCGTCCAGGGGTCTGGAAACACCATATATTTT	CASSRVQGSGNTIYF
TRBV15	.	TRBJ1-2	.	TGTGCCACCAGCAGAGACTTACACAGATTGAACTATGGCTACACCTTC	CATSRDLHRLNYGYTF
TRBV5-4	few	TRBJ1-1	TRBD1	TGTGCCAGCAGCGCAGGACAGGTTAACACTGAAGCTTTCTTT	CASSAGQVNTEAFF
TRBV2	.	TRBJ2-2	TRBD1	TGTGCCAGCCATGGACAGGGGACGACCGGGGAGCTGTTTTTT	CASHGQGTTGELFF
TRBV11-2	once	TRBJ1-1	.	TGTGCCAGCAGCCGCCCACAGGGTAACACTGAAGCTTTCTTT	CASSRPQGNTEAFF
TRBV2	once	TRBJ1-6	.	TGTGCCAGCAGTGAAGTTGCGAATTCACCCCTCCACTTT	CASSEVANSPLHF
TRBV6-5	.	TRBJ1-5	.	TGTGCCAGCATCTGGGGGGGGACCAATCAGCCCCAGCATTTT	CASIWGGTNQPQHF
TRBV7-2	.	TRBJ1-5	.	TGTGCCAGCAGCCCCCTTGGGGCAGGTTGGAGTCAGCCCCAGCATTTT	CASSPLGAGWSQPQHF
TRBV27	.	TRBJ1-4	.	TGTGCCAGAGGGGCGCATAATGAAAAACTGTTTTTT	CARGAHNEKLFF
TRBV11-2	.	TRBJ2-7	.	TGTGCCAGCAGCTTAGCCCCCTCGGTCACCTACGAGCAGTACTTC	CASSLAPSVTYEQYF
TRBV6-5	.	TRBJ1-3	.	TGTGCCAGCAGTTACGCCGGGAACTCTGGAAACACCATATATTTT	CASSYAGNSGNTIYF
TRBV4-1	.	TRBJ1-2	.	TGCGCCAGCAGCCAAGGGTATGGGGACGTAAACTATGGCTACACCTTC	CASSQGYGDVNYGYTF
TRBV10-1	.	TRBJ1-6	.	TGCGCCAGCAGGCACGGCTCCTATAATTCACCCCTCCACTTT	CASRHGSYNSPLHF
TRBV2	.	TRBJ2-1	.	TGTGCCAGCAGGCACAGGGACCCCTACAATGAGCAGTTCTTC	CASRHRDPYNEQFF